Listed below are T cell receptor beta chains from one sample, sequenced in a study of lymphopenia after photon versus proton radiotherapy. Only in-frame clones appear in the TCRdb table, and some are missing; sequencing was by immunoSEQ multiplex PCR. The sample has tens of thousands of clones; around 84% are singletons. Sequenced here: peripheral blood, sampled from a patient treated with proton-based radiotherapy. The receptors come from a man aged 55 to 70 with pancreatic cancer. The CDR3 runs from the conserved cysteine through the conserved F or W. Each record gives: CDR3 DNA, CDR3 protein, V gene, D gene, clone size, J gene. A D gene is named only where the DNA matches it firmly. Size tells how often a clone was seen (once, few, many) or the class of an expanded clone, and some rows leave it out.

TGTGCCAGCAGTTTATTCGACAGGGGGCTCCTCAGTGAGCAGTTCTTC,CASSLFDRGLLSEQFF,TRBV27,TRBD1,-,TRBJ2-1
TGTGCCAGCAGCTTAGGTACACAACGGGAGACCCAGTACTTC,CASSLGTQRETQYF,TRBV7-6,-,-,TRBJ2-5
TGTGCCAGCAGTTTAACGGGGCAGTCGATGGGCAATGAGCAGTTCTTC,CASSLTGQSMGNEQFF,TRBV27,-,-,TRBJ2-1
TGTGCCACCAGCAGACCCTTTCAGAGACTGTTTTTT,CATSRPFQRLFF,TRBV15,-,-,TRBJ1-4
TGTGCCAGCTCACCACAGGGACTGACTAATGAAAAACTGTTTTTT,CASSPQGLTNEKLFF,TRBV18,-,-,TRBJ1-4
TGTGCCAGCAGTGGGGAGGTAGGAACTAGCGGGAGTTCCTACAATGAGCAGTTCTTC,CASSGEVGTSGSSYNEQFF,TRBV2,TRBD2,-,TRBJ2-1
TGTGCCAGCAGCTTAAGGGTTGGAGTTGAACGCCACGAGCAGTACTTC,CASSLRVGVERHEQYF,TRBV7-3,-,few,TRBJ2-7
TGCAGCGTTGTAGCGGGAGCTGGGACGGAGCAGTACTTC,CSVVAGAGTEQYF,TRBV29-1,TRBD2,-,TRBJ2-7
TGTGCCAGCAGTGCGGACAGGGCACTGGCGAACACCGGGGAGCTGTTTTTT,CASSADRALANTGELFF,TRBV28,TRBD1,once,TRBJ2-2
TGTGCCAGCACGCGGGCGGGCAGCAGCACAGATACGCAGTATTTT,CASTRAGSSTDTQYF,TRBV6-5,-,-,TRBJ2-3
TGTGCCATCAGTGAGTCGGTGGGGGGGGCGAATATGGAGACCCAGTACTTC,CAISESVGGANMETQYF,TRBV10-3,-,-,TRBJ2-5
TGCAGCGTTCGACCTCCTAGTCTCCTCGATACGCAGTATTTT,CSVRPPSLLDTQYF,TRBV29-1,-,-,TRBJ2-3
TGTGCCAGCAGTTCTTCCGGGTCAAATCAGCCCCAGCATTTT,CASSSSGSNQPQHF,TRBV28,-,-,TRBJ1-5
TGTGCCAGCAGCCAAGTTTTCAGGAACACCGGGGAGCTGTTTTTT,CASSQVFRNTGELFF,TRBV4-2,-,-,TRBJ2-2
TGTGCCATCAGTAGGGGGGAGCGGGAGATGAACACAGATACGCAGTATTTT,CAISRGEREMNTDTQYF,TRBV10-3,TRBD2,-,TRBJ2-3
TGTGCCAGCAGTTCACACTCGGGTCAGCCCCAGCATTTT,CASSSHSGQPQHF,TRBV6-5,-,few,TRBJ1-5
TGTGCCAGCAGGCCCACAGGGGGCGCGTTACAGCCCCAGCATTTT,CASRPTGGALQPQHF,TRBV6-5,TRBD1,-,TRBJ1-5
TGTGCCAGCAGCTTTGACCACGAGCAGTACTTC,CASSFDHEQYF,TRBV7-9,-,-,TRBJ2-7
TGTGCCAGCAGTGGGCGGGAGGGCCTCCCCGAAAACATTCAGTACTTC,CASSGREGLPENIQYF,TRBV2,TRBD2,-,TRBJ2-4
TGTGCCAGTAGTATAGAGGATCGTGCAGGCCCGGGAGTCGACTATGGCTACACCTTC,CASSIEDRAGPGVDYGYTF,TRBV19,-,-,TRBJ1-2
TGTGCTAGCAGCTTAGCAGCGGGCCAGCCCCAGCATTTT,CASSLAAGQPQHF,TRBV7-7,-,once,TRBJ1-5
TGTGCCAGCAGTTCAAAGGGACAAAAGACCTACGAGCAGTACTTC,CASSSKGQKTYEQYF,TRBV27,-,-,TRBJ2-7
TGTGCAGCCCAGGGACCCCGAGGGACTGAAGCTTTCTTT,CAAQGPRGTEAFF,TRBV28,-,-,TRBJ1-1
TGTGCCAGTAGTAAACAGGGCCCTAACAATGAGCAGTTCTTC,CASSKQGPNNEQFF,TRBV19,-,-,TRBJ2-1
TGCGCCAGCAGCTTGTCCCTTGGCGAGCAGTACTTC,CASSLSLGEQYF,TRBV5-1,-,-,TRBJ2-7
TGTGCCAGCAGCCTAGGGACAGGGCGGGAGACCCAGTACTTC,CASSLGTGRETQYF,TRBV11-3,TRBD1,-,TRBJ2-5